The rows below give T cell receptor beta chains drawn from one sample of a study of breast tumors, draining lymph nodes, adjacent tissues. TCRdb itself ran the multiplex PCR reads through MiXCR, one entry per CDR3 protein. The data contain some 230,000 distinct CDR3 sequences, 30% to 35% of them singletons. Specimen: axillary lymph node tissue. These receptors all stem from a female donor with breast cancer. Some clones in this sample may be carry-over from other donors' samples. Each CDR3 is given with its conserved first and last residue. The D gene is left open where the match is weak. Rows give clone size only sometimes, using once, few, many, or a class for an expanded clone.

abundance: many; v_gene: TRBV7-9; j_gene: TRBJ2-7; d_gene: TRBD1; len: 13; CDR3aa: CASSFGTAYEQYF; CDR3nt: TGTGCCAGCAGCTTTGGGACAGCCTACGAGCAGTACTTC
abundance: many; v_gene: TRBV29-1; j_gene: TRBJ2-5; d_gene: TRBD2; len: 13; CDR3aa: CSAMTSSGETQYF; CDR3nt: TGCAGCGCCATGACTAGCTCGGGCGAGACCCAGTACTTC
abundance: many; v_gene: TRBV7-9; j_gene: TRBJ2-1; d_gene: TRBD1; len: 14; CDR3aa: CASSGQGYLDEQFF; CDR3nt: TGTGCCAGCTCGGGACAGGGTTATTTGGATGAGCAGTTCTTC
abundance: .; v_gene: TRBV11-2; j_gene: TRBJ2-7; d_gene: TRBD2; len: 14; CDR3aa: CASSPDPAGGEQYF; CDR3nt: TGTGCCAGCAGCCCCGACCCAGCCGGGGGGGAGCAGTACTTC
abundance: .; v_gene: TRBV7-2; j_gene: TRBJ1-1; d_gene: .; len: 15; CDR3aa: CASSPGVHGNTEAFF; CDR3nt: TGTGCCAGCAGCCCAGGAGTACATGGGAACACTGAAGCTTTCTTT
abundance: .; v_gene: TRBV11-3; j_gene: TRBJ1-4; d_gene: .; len: 14; CDR3aa: CASSPGGAFEKLFF; CDR3nt: TGTGCCAGCAGCCCCGGGGGCGCCTTTGAAAAACTGTTTTTT
abundance: .; v_gene: TRBV10-2; j_gene: TRBJ2-7; d_gene: .; len: 13; CDR3aa: CASSSLEDYEQYF; CDR3nt: TGCGCCAGCAGTTCGTTAGAGGACTACGAGCAGTACTTC
abundance: many; v_gene: TRBV7-9; j_gene: TRBJ2-1; d_gene: TRBD2; len: 16; CDR3aa: CASSPRGLAGGQEQFF; CDR3nt: TGTGCCAGCAGCCCCAGAGGACTAGCGGGAGGGCAAGAGCAGTTCTTC
abundance: many; v_gene: TRBV19; j_gene: TRBJ1-2; d_gene: .; len: 13; CDR3aa: CASREGTRGGYTF; CDR3nt: TGTGCCAGTAGGGAAGGGACCCGCGGTGGCTACACCTTC
abundance: .; v_gene: TRBV7-7; j_gene: TRBJ2-5; d_gene: TRBD2; len: 17; CDR3aa: CASSPTTSGVEGETQYF; CDR3nt: TGTGCTAGCAGCCCGACGACTAGCGGGGTGGAAGGAGAGACCCAGTACTTC
abundance: .; v_gene: TRBV15; j_gene: TRBJ2-1; d_gene: .; len: 11; CDR3aa: CATSRDVGQFF; CDR3nt: TGTGCCACCAGCAGAGATGTGGGGCAGTTCTTC
abundance: .; v_gene: TRBV20-1; j_gene: TRBJ2-6; d_gene: .; len: 16; CDR3aa: CSARRQSGTGANVLTF; CDR3nt: TGCAGTGCTAGACGGCAGTCAGGAACTGGGGCCAACGTCCTGACTTTC
abundance: .; v_gene: TRBV15; j_gene: TRBJ1-3; d_gene: .; len: 15; CDR3aa: CATSSEWRLGNTIYF; CDR3nt: TGTGCCACCAGCAGTGAATGGCGGTTGGGAAACACCATATATTTT
abundance: many; v_gene: TRBV20-1; j_gene: TRBJ2-7; d_gene: .; len: 15; CDR3aa: CSARQSFTGDNEQYF; CDR3nt: TGCAGTGCTAGACAAAGCTTCACGGGGGACAACGAGCAGTACTTC
abundance: .; v_gene: TRBV15; j_gene: TRBJ2-1; d_gene: .; len: 14; CDR3aa: CATNQGALYNEQFF; CDR3nt: TGTGCCACCAACCAGGGAGCACTCTACAATGAGCAGTTCTTC
abundance: many; v_gene: TRBV9; j_gene: TRBJ2-3; d_gene: .; len: 13; CDR3aa: CASSGGNTDTQYF; CDR3nt: TGTGCCAGCAGCGGCGGTAACACAGATACGCAGTATTTT
abundance: many; v_gene: TRBV10-3; j_gene: TRBJ1-2; d_gene: .; len: 10; CDR3aa: CAIGEDGYTF; CDR3nt: TGTGCCATCGGTGAGGATGGCTACACCTTC
abundance: many; v_gene: TRBV6-1; j_gene: TRBJ1-2; d_gene: .; len: 11; CDR3aa: CASSERNGYTF; CDR3nt: TGTGCCAGCAGTGAGCGGAATGGCTACACCTTC
abundance: .; v_gene: TRBV6-2/TRBV6-3; j_gene: TRBJ2-7; d_gene: TRBD1; len: 13; CDR3aa: CASRRDREYEQYF; CDR3nt: TGTGCCAGCAGACGGGACAGGGAATACGAGCAGTACTTC
abundance: many; v_gene: TRBV19; j_gene: TRBJ2-3; d_gene: TRBD1; len: 16; CDR3aa: CASSLPQGAGLDTQYF; CDR3nt: TGTGCCAGTAGTCTTCCACAGGGGGCTGGTCTAGATACGCAGTATTTT
abundance: .; v_gene: TRBV24-1; j_gene: TRBJ2-1; d_gene: TRBD2; len: 15; CDR3aa: CATSDLGGRIDEQFF; CDR3nt: TGTGCCACCAGTGATTTGGGCGGGAGGATTGATGAGCAGTTCTTC
abundance: .; v_gene: TRBV5-1; j_gene: TRBJ2-3; d_gene: .; len: 11; CDR3aa: CASGLKDTQYF; CDR3nt: TGCGCCAGCGGCTTGAAAGATACGCAGTATTTT
abundance: many; v_gene: TRBV19; j_gene: TRBJ2-2; d_gene: .; len: 18; CDR3aa: CASSIWGKTHANTGELFF; CDR3nt: TGTGCCAGTAGTATATGGGGAAAGACCCACGCGAACACCGGGGAGCTGTTTTTT
abundance: .; v_gene: TRBV20-1; j_gene: TRBJ2-3; d_gene: TRBD2; len: 18; CDR3aa: CSASGTSGGGMSTDTQYF; CDR3nt: TGCAGTGCTTCCGGGACTAGCGGGGGGGGAATGAGCACAGATACGCAGTATTTT
abundance: many; v_gene: TRBV5-1; j_gene: TRBJ2-3; d_gene: .; len: 16; CDR3aa: CASSLGTGTTTDTQYF; CDR3nt: TGCGCCAGCAGCTTGGGAACAGGGACCACCACAGATACGCAGTATTTT
abundance: many; v_gene: TRBV7-9; j_gene: TRBJ1-2; d_gene: .; len: 13; CDR3aa: CASSLVGIYGYTF; CDR3nt: TGTGCCAGCAGCTTAGTGGGGATCTATGGCTACACCTTC
abundance: many; v_gene: TRBV24-1; j_gene: TRBJ2-3; d_gene: .; len: 15; CDR3aa: CATSVPGHLTDTQYF; CDR3nt: TGTGCCACCAGTGTTCCGGGACACCTCACAGATACGCAGTATTTT
abundance: many; v_gene: TRBV15; j_gene: TRBJ2-7; d_gene: TRBD1; len: 15; CDR3aa: CATSRTGQGSYEQYF; CDR3nt: TGTGCCACCAGCAGAACAGGACAGGGATCCTACGAGCAGTACTTC
abundance: few; v_gene: TRBV12-3/TRBV12-4; j_gene: TRBJ2-1; d_gene: .; len: 13; CDR3aa: CASSSTSRGEQFF; CDR3nt: TGTGCCAGCAGTTCGACTAGCAGGGGTGAGCAGTTCTTC
abundance: many; v_gene: TRBV2; j_gene: TRBJ2-7; d_gene: .; len: 12; CDR3aa: CASSPYFYEQYF; CDR3nt: TGTGCCAGCAGTCCATACTTCTACGAGCAGTACTTC
abundance: .; v_gene: TRBV5-4; j_gene: TRBJ1-4; d_gene: TRBD1; len: 17; CDR3aa: CASSLDRDVATNEKLFF; CDR3nt: TGTGCCAGCAGCCTCGACAGGGATGTTGCAACTAATGAAAAACTGTTTTTT
abundance: few; v_gene: TRBV5-1; j_gene: TRBJ2-5; d_gene: .; len: 14; CDR3aa: CASSFGPGQETQYF; CDR3nt: TGCGCCAGCAGCTTCGGACCCGGCCAAGAGACCCAGTACTTC
abundance: many; v_gene: TRBV11-2; j_gene: TRBJ2-5; d_gene: TRBD1; len: 15; CDR3aa: CASSLRGPAQETQYF; CDR3nt: TGTGCCAGCAGCCTTAGGGGGCCAGCCCAAGAGACCCAGTACTTC
abundance: few; v_gene: TRBV24-1; j_gene: TRBJ1-5; d_gene: TRBD1; len: 14; CDR3aa: CATSEYRGNQPQHF; CDR3nt: TGTGCCACCAGTGAGTACAGGGGGAATCAGCCCCAGCATTTT
abundance: .; v_gene: TRBV10-3; j_gene: TRBJ2-5; d_gene: TRBD2; len: 14; CDR3aa: CASSEVGLGETQYF; CDR3nt: TGTGCCAGCAGTGAGGTGGGACTAGGCGAGACCCAGTACTTC
abundance: .; v_gene: TRBV15; j_gene: TRBJ1-1; d_gene: .; len: 15; CDR3aa: CATSREGTAKAEAFF; CDR3nt: TGTGCCACCAGCAGAGAAGGGACGGCCAAAGCTGAAGCTTTCTTT
abundance: many; v_gene: TRBV10-3; j_gene: TRBJ1-5; d_gene: .; len: 14; CDR3aa: CASNGGGPRQPQHF; CDR3nt: TGTGCCTCGAACGGGGGAGGTCCCCGTCAGCCCCAGCATTTT
abundance: .; v_gene: TRBV7-2; j_gene: TRBJ1-6; d_gene: .; len: 14; CDR3aa: CASSFPIRGPPLHF; CDR3nt: TGTGCCAGCAGCTTTCCTATCAGGGGCCCGCCCCTCCACTTT
abundance: many; v_gene: TRBV18; j_gene: TRBJ2-5; d_gene: .; len: 11; CDR3aa: CASSYQETQYF; CDR3nt: TGTGCCAGCTCTTATCAAGAGACCCAGTACTTC
abundance: many; v_gene: TRBV6-5; j_gene: TRBJ1-6; d_gene: .; len: 14; CDR3aa: CASIPGGRASPLHF; CDR3nt: TGTGCCAGCATCCCGGGGGGGAGGGCTTCACCCCTCCACTTT
abundance: many; v_gene: TRBV19; j_gene: TRBJ2-1; d_gene: TRBD2; len: 14; CDR3aa: CASSIGRLAVEQFF; CDR3nt: TGTGCCAGTAGTATCGGCCGACTAGCTGTTGAGCAGTTCTTC
abundance: .; v_gene: TRBV6-5; j_gene: TRBJ2-2; d_gene: .; len: 14; CDR3aa: CASSYDVGTGELFF; CDR3nt: TGTGCCAGCAGTTACGATGTGGGGACCGGGGAGCTGTTTTTT
abundance: many; v_gene: TRBV20-1; j_gene: TRBJ2-1; d_gene: .; len: 17; CDR3aa: CSASWIQLDQGMNEQFF; CDR3nt: TGCAGTGCTAGTTGGATTCAGCTGGACCAAGGTATGAATGAGCAGTTCTTC
abundance: many; v_gene: TRBV18; j_gene: TRBJ2-7; d_gene: .; len: 14; CDR3aa: CASSTDSGHREQYF; CDR3nt: TGTGCCAGCTCGACGGACAGTGGGCACAGGGAGCAGTACTTC
abundance: many; v_gene: TRBV7-9; j_gene: TRBJ2-2; d_gene: .; len: 13; CDR3aa: CASSPQGTGELFF; CDR3nt: TGTGCCAGCAGCCCCCAGGGCACCGGGGAGCTGTTTTTT
abundance: .; v_gene: TRBV12-3/TRBV12-4; j_gene: TRBJ1-6; d_gene: TRBD1; len: 15; CDR3aa: CASSSLDRVNSPLHF; CDR3nt: TGTGCCAGCAGTAGCCTAGACAGGGTTAATTCACCCCTCCACTTT
abundance: many; v_gene: TRBV24-1; j_gene: TRBJ2-1; d_gene: .; len: 13; CDR3aa: CATSTYRGDEQFF; CDR3nt: TGTGCCACCAGTACGTATAGGGGTGATGAGCAGTTCTTC
abundance: .; v_gene: TRBV7-9; j_gene: TRBJ2-3; d_gene: TRBD1; len: 16; CDR3aa: CASSLPATGEGDTQYF; CDR3nt: TGTGCCAGCAGCCTACCGGCGACAGGGGAAGGAGATACGCAGTATTTT
abundance: many; v_gene: TRBV20-1; j_gene: TRBJ2-1; d_gene: .; len: 14; CDR3aa: CSANEAVRGNEQFF; CDR3nt: TGCAGTGCTAATGAGGCGGTCAGGGGCAATGAGCAGTTCTTC
abundance: .; v_gene: TRBV28; j_gene: TRBJ1-3; d_gene: .; len: 12; CDR3aa: CASNSMGNTIYF; CDR3nt: TGTGCCAGCAATTCGATGGGAAACACCATATATTTT
abundance: many; v_gene: TRBV6-6; j_gene: TRBJ2-3; d_gene: .; len: 18; CDR3aa: CASSYSVDPLRATDTQYF; CDR3nt: TGTGCCAGCAGTTACTCCGTGGACCCACTGAGGGCCACAGATACGCAGTATTTT